Shown below are 20 T cell receptor beta chains from a single sample sequenced in a study of CD8 T cells in Susac syndrome. Roughly 0.45 to 1 ug RNA was reverse transcribed with random hexamers. Each CDR3 protein gets one entry after TCRdb re-called the immunoSEQ multiplex PCR reads with MiXCR. Here the sample spans 20,000 to 25,000 distinct CDR3 sequences, 93% being singletons. Sequenced sample: CD8+ T cells from PBMCs. These receptors were taken from a human donor in good health.

The gene calls are TRBV7-9 and TRBJ1-1; D may be TRBD1 (5 bases). Germline V gene data show CDR1 as SEHNR and CDR2 as FQNEAQ (reference sequence). V was pared by 1 base and J by 4 bases, with 13 bases between. The CDR3 is 15 amino acids. This chain's CDR3 is CASSLVNQRGTEAFF. In DNA, the CDR3 is TGTGCCAGCAGCTTAGTAAACCAGAGGGGCACTGAAGCTTTCTTT. Variable domain in full (rest from reference TRBV7-9 and TRBJ1-1): DTGVSQNPRHKITKRGQNVTFRCDPISEHNRLYWYRQTLGQGPEFLTYFQNEAQLEKSRLLSDRFSAERPKGSFSTLEIQRTEQGDSAMYLCASSLVNQRGTEAFFGQGTRLTVV.

This clonotype has only a few counts. This chain links TRBV13 with TRBJ1-2, with D tentatively TRBD1 (5 bases). Germline V CDR1 and CDR2: PRHDT, FYEKMQ (reference sequence). The CDR3 length is 14 residues. Trimming removed 1 base from V and 2 bases from J, with 8 bases in between. This CDR3 is CASSLDRTNYGYTF. CDR3 bases: TGTGCCAGCAGCTTAGATAGGACAAACTATGGCTACACCTTC.

The V and J genes are TRBV29-1 and TRBJ1-2; D is uncertain. The ends were cut back, 3 bases at V and 8 bases at J, with 13 bases in the middle. There are 12 residues in the CDR3. Germline CDR1 is SQVTM and CDR2 is ANQGSEA. CDR3 in amino acids: CSVENPREGYTF. CDR3 nucleotides: TGCAGCGTTGAGAACCCCCGAGAGGGCTACACCTTC.

The CDR3 region is CASSYYPPGLRGDTEAFF. CDR3 in DNA: TGTGCCAGCAGTTACTATCCCCCGGGACTCCGAGGGGACACTGAAGCTTTCTTT. V and J are TRBV6-5 and TRBJ1-1, with a tentative D call TRBD1 (5 bases). V lost 1 base and J lost 3, with 21 bases in between. Germline V lookup: CDR1 MNHEY, CDR2 SVGAGI. This CDR3 has 18 amino acids.

This clonotype appeared a single time. The rearrangement uses TRBV18 and TRBJ2-3; the D is unclear. Looked up from germline, CDR1 is KGHSH and CDR2 is LQKENI. V was clipped by 2 bases and J by 0 bases, with 3 bases between them. This CDR3 has 13 residues. The CDR3 sequence: CASSPDSTDTQYF. The DNA of the CDR3 is TGTGCCAGCTCACCAGACAGCACAGATACGCAGTATTTT.

The J gene is TRBJ2-3, the V gene TRBV2; D remains unclear. CDR1 is SNHLY and CDR2 is FYNNEI in the germline V gene. The V end lost 3 bases, the J end lost 0 bases, and 10 bases lay between the germline ends. The CDR3 has 15 residues. CDR3 region: CASSEKWASTDTQYF. The CDR3 DNA follows: TGTGCCAGCAGTGAGAAGTGGGCTAGCACAGATACGCAGTATTTT.

The rearrangement joins TRBV7-2 to TRBJ2-1; D ambiguous. This CDR3 spans 14 amino acids. Germline assignment: CDR1 SGHTA and CDR2 FQGNSA. The germline V and J ends were trimmed by 2 bases and 7 bases, with 12 bases remaining between them. CDR3 in amino acids: CASSLRSRWNEQFF. The CDR3 nucleotides read TGTGCCAGCAGCTTACGATCTAGATGGAATGAGCAGTTCTTC.

The chain has TRBV5-1 and TRBJ2-1; 8 nucleotides align to TRBD2. With 0 bases clipped from V and 4 bases from J, the junction kept 6 bases outside the gene matches. CDR1 and CDR2 from the germline V gene are SGHRS and YFSETQ. The CDR3 length is 16 residues. In nucleotides, the CDR3 is TGCGCCAGCAGCTTGGCCCACGGGGGGGTGTACAATGAGCAGTTCTTC. Encoded protein: CASSLAHGGVYNEQFF. The complete variable domain, with remaining parts taken from reference TRBV5-1 and TRBJ2-1, reads KAGVTQTPRYLIKTRGQQVTLSCSPISGHRSVSWYQQTPGQGLQFLFEYFSETQRNKGNFPGRFSGRQFSNSRSEMNVSTLELGDSALYLCASSLAHGGVYNEQFFGPGTRLTVL.

The chain recombines TRBV7-6 with TRBJ2-5; D ambiguous. From germline, CDR1 is SGHVS and CDR2 FNYEAQ. CDR3 length: 12 amino acids. Trimming pared 4 bases from V and 3 bases from J, leaving 6 bases between. CDR3 coding DNA: TGTGCCAGCAGCTCAGAGGAAGAGACCCAGTACTTC. It encodes CASSSEEETQYF.

The CDR3 DNA reads TGCGCCAGCAGCCAAGATCCCCCCAGGTTAACTAACTATGGCTACACCTTC. Residues: CASSQDPPRLTNYGYTF. This rearrangement joins TRBV4-3 to TRBJ1-2; D gene uncertain. Trimming shortened V by 0 bases and J by 0 bases, and 14 bases separated the two germline ends. CDR3 length: 17 amino acids. Germline V lookup: CDR1 LGHNA, CDR2 YSLEER.

This clonotype was counted once. The chain couples TRBV7-2 to TRBJ2-1, with D possibly TRBD2 on 5 matching bases. Germline V lookup: CDR1 SGHTA, CDR2 FQGNSA. The CDR3 covers 14 residues. V lost 4 bases and J 4 bases, leaving 11 bases between the germline ends. CDR3 coding DNA: TGTGCCAGCAGCTCACCGGGATTGTACAATGAGCAGTTCTTC. Its protein product is CASSSPGLYNEQFF.

V gene TRBV6-5 combines with J gene TRBJ1-1; D possibly corresponds to TRBD1 (6 bases). This CDR3 region has 14 residues. The germline V gene encodes CDR1 MNHEY and CDR2 SVGAGI. Trimming cost V 5 bases and J 3 bases, with 13 bases left between them. CDR3 DNA: TGTGCCAGCAGTACGGGGGGCCCGTACACTGAAGCTTTCTTT. It yields the protein CASSTGGPYTEAFF.

The chain recombines TRBV6-2 or TRBV6-3 with TRBJ2-1; weak D call: TRBD2 (6 bases). The CDR3 covers 16 residues. Germline CDR1 is MNHEY and CDR2 is SVGEGT. V was cut by 7 bases and J by 4 bases, with 20 bases left in between. DNA for the CDR3: TGTGCCAGCACCCCCGGCAGTCTCGGGGGTTACAATGAGCAGTTCTTC. This sequence encodes CASTPGSLGGYNEQFF.

This clonotype was counted once. The rearrangement joins TRBV7-9 to TRBJ2-7; D not resolved. The germline CDR1 and CDR2 sequences are SEHNR and FQNEAQ (reference sequence). V dropped 5 bases and J dropped 6 bases, with 14 bases sitting between them. The CDR3 has 13 amino acids. In DNA form, the CDR3 reads TGTGCCAGCAGCCCTTCAGGTGTCGGCGAGCAGTACTTC. Protein sequence: CASSPSGVGEQYF.

The CDR3 DNA reads as TGCAGCGTCGGGGGGCGAAAGCACGAGCAGTACTTC. Translation gives CSVGGRKHEQYF. V gene TRBV29-1 combines with J gene TRBJ2-7, with a possible D match to TRBD2 (7 bases). CDR3 length: 12 residues. The V end lost 6 bases, the J end lost 5 bases, and 14 bases lay between the germline ends. CDR1 SQVTM and CDR2 ANQGSEA come from the germline V gene.

This clonotype was recorded once. The CDR3 is CSARSELKYEQFF. DNA for the CDR3: TGCAGTGCTAGGTCAGAGTTGAAATATGAGCAGTTCTTC. The chain has TRBV20-1 and TRBJ2-1; D gene unclear. This CDR3 has 13 residues. V lost 3 bases, J lost 8 bases, and 14 bases lay in between. From germline, CDR1 is DFQATT and CDR2 SNEGSKA (reference sequence).

The rearrangement links TRBV20-1 to TRBJ1-2, with no clear D. The CDR3 spans 15 residues. Trimming took off 3 bases at V and 2 bases at J, with 16 bases between the two ends. From germline, CDR1 is DFQATT and CDR2 SNEGSKA (reference sequence). CDR3 in amino acids: CSASSLAAVNYGYTF. The CDR3 DNA follows: TGCAGTGCTAGTTCATTGGCAGCCGTAAACTATGGCTACACCTTC.

This chain links TRBV5-4 with TRBJ1-1; D possibly corresponds to TRBD1 (5 bases). CDR1 and CDR2 (germline): SGHNT, YYREEE (reference sequence). The CDR3 totals 13 residues. V lost 1 base and J 7 bases, leaving 11 bases between the germline ends. The CDR3 nucleotides are TGTGCCAGCAGCTTGATTTTGGGGGGTGAAGCTTTCTTT. It encodes CASSLILGGEAFF. The full variable domain, its missing parts supplied by reference TRBV5-4 and TRBJ1-1, is ETGVTQSPTHLIKTRGQQVTLRCSSQSGHNTVSWYQQALGQGPQFIFQYYREEENGRGNFPPRFSGLQFPNYSSELNVNALELDDSALYLCASSLILGGEAFFGQGTRLTVV.

The rearrangement uses TRBV7-9 and TRBJ1-1; TRBD1 might be the D (6 bases). Per germline, CDR1 SEHNR and CDR2 FQNEAQ (reference sequence). The length of the CDR3 is 14 residues. The ends were cut back, 5 bases at V and 4 bases at J, with 14 bases in the middle. CDR3 DNA sequence: TGTGCCAGCAGCGCCCGTACAGGGACCACTGAAGCTTTCTTT. This gives the protein CASSARTGTTEAFF.

The count of this clonotype is one. The chain couples TRBV6-2 or TRBV6-3 to TRBJ2-5, with 7 bases aligning to TRBD2. The CDR3 length is 14 residues. The V gene's germline CDR1 is MNHEY and CDR2 SVGEGT. After removal of 8 bases from V and 4 bases from J, the junction contained 10 bases not matched to a gene. CDR3 DNA sequence: TGTGCCAGCGCTCGAGCGGGGACGGGAGAGACCCAGTACTTC. Translated: CASARAGTGETQYF.